These 25 T cell receptor beta chains originate from one sample sequenced in a study of OX40 agonist ivuxolimab in advanced cancers. Assay: immunoSEQ multiplex PCR; the TCRdb copy retains only in-frame clones and omits some. The sample records approximately 69,000 clones, 80% to 90% being singletons. Source: CD4+ or CD8+ T cells sorted from blood, taken in a trial of the OX40 agonist ivuxolimab. These receptors came from an adult with an advanced solid tumor such as melanoma, head and neck, liver or kidney cancer.

The chain is built from TRBV6-1 and TRBJ2-1; 9 bases match TRBD2. Germline assignment: CDR1 MNHNS and CDR2 SASEGT. Germline trimming cut 8 bases from V and 0 bases from J; bases unmatched to any gene: 5. The CDR3 has 15 residues. The CDR3 loop reads CASGLSGSSYNEQFF. For the CDR3, the DNA is TGTGCCAGCGGCCTTAGCGGGAGCTCCTACAATGAGCAGTTCTTC.

Only a few counts were recorded for this clone. The chain uses TRBV5-6 and TRBJ2-7, with a tentative D call TRBD2 (6 bases). Germline-derived CDR1 and CDR2 are SGHDT and YYEEEE. The CDR3 covers 14 residues. V shed 1 base and J shed 2 bases, with 10 bases lying between them. The CDR3 DNA follows: TGTGCCAGCAGCTTGATATTAGCGGCCTACGAGCAGTACTTC. Encoded protein: CASSLILAAYEQYF.

V and J are TRBV6-1 and TRBJ1-1, with no clear D. Trimming cost V 7 bases and J 1 base, with 7 bases left between them. The CDR3 spans 12 residues. Germline-derived CDR1 and CDR2 are MNHNS and SASEGT. CDR3 residues: CASKEGNTEAFF. The CDR3 bases are TGTGCCAGCAAGGAGGGGAACACTGAAGCTTTCTTT.

The genes are TRBV13 and TRBJ1-1; 10 bases match TRBD1. Germline V gives CDR1 PRHDT, CDR2 FYEKMQ (reference sequence). The CDR3 loop spans 15 amino acids. V dropped 5 bases and J dropped 4; count of bases not matched to a gene: 7. CDR3 in amino acids: CASSPGTGVGTEAFF. DNA for the CDR3: TGTGCCAGCAGCCCCGGGACAGGGGTCGGCACTGAAGCTTTCTTT.

The rearrangement joins TRBV5-1 to TRBJ1-2, with D unresolved. V was shortened by 0 bases and J by 4 bases, with 10 bases between the two germline ends. Germline V CDR1 and CDR2: SGHRS, YFSETQ. CDR3 length equals 14 residues. The CDR3 spells CASSLEPIGYGYTF. The CDR3 DNA reads TGCGCCAGCAGCTTGGAACCGATTGGCTATGGCTACACCTTC.

This chain connects TRBV15 to TRBJ2-3; 9 bases align to TRBD2. Germline trimming cut 0 bases from V and 2 bases from J; bases unmatched to any gene: 3. CDR1 LNHNV and CDR2 YYDKDF come from the germline V gene (reference sequence). CDR3 length: 16 residues. CDR3 DNA: TGTGCCACCAGCAGAGAAGGCGGGGGGGCCACAGATACGCAGTATTTT. Protein: CATSREGGGATDTQYF.

CDR3 DNA: TGTGCCAGCAGCTTAGTCGGGTCCGGGAGTGATACGCAGTATTTT. Its protein product is CASSLVGSGSDTQYF. The chain has TRBV7-2 and TRBJ2-3, with D maybe TRBD2 (6 bases). The ends were cut back, 1 base at V and 6 bases at J, with 14 bases in the middle. Germline V gene lookup returns CDR1 SGHTA and CDR2 FQGNSA. The CDR3 extends over 15 amino acids. Using reference TRBV7-2 and TRBJ2-3 for the parts outside the CDR3, the full variable domain is GAGVSQSPSNKVTEKGKDVELRCDPISGHTALYWYRQSLGQGLEFLIYFQGNSAPDKSGLPSDRFSAERTGGSVSTLTIQRTQQEDSAVYLCASSLVGSGSDTQYFGPGTRLTVL.

The CDR3 here is CSVHGAKNTGELFF. The CDR3 DNA reads TGCAGCGTTCACGGGGCCAAGAACACCGGGGAGCTGTTTTTT. This chain connects TRBV29-1 to TRBJ2-2; D could derive from TRBD1 or TRBD2 (5 bases each). The CDR3 loop spans 14 amino acids. V dropped 5 bases and J dropped 1 base, with 11 bases sitting between them. Germline CDR1 is SQVTM and CDR2 is ANQGSEA.

The chain has TRBV6-5 and TRBJ1-3; no clear D gene. Trimming pared 2 bases from V and 4 bases from J, leaving 12 bases between. Germline V CDR1 and CDR2: MNHEY, SVGAGI. The CDR3 length is 15 residues. The CDR3 nucleotides are TGTGCCAGCAGTTACCACGCGGGAGGAGGAAACACCATATATTTT. Amino acids: CASSYHAGGGNTIYF.

The V call is TRBV5-1, the J call TRBJ1-2, with D hard to call. Looked up from germline, CDR1 is SGHRS and CDR2 is YFSETQ. This CDR3 comprises 16 residues. V dropped 6 bases and J dropped 1 base, with 19 bases sitting between them. The CDR3 sequence: CASIWALFQNNYGYTF. The DNA for the CDR3 is TGCGCCAGCATCTGGGCTCTCTTTCAGAATAACTATGGCTACACCTTC.

This chain links TRBV19 with TRBJ2-6, with D perhaps matching TRBD1 (6 bases). The germline gives CDR1 LNHDA, CDR2 SQIVND (reference sequence). This CDR3 contains 17 residues. Trimming removed 7 bases from V and 0 bases from J, with 16 bases in between. This CDR3 is CASIKLDRGSGANVLTF. The DNA for the CDR3 is TGTGCCAGTATCAAGCTGGACAGAGGCTCTGGGGCCAACGTCCTGACTTTC.

The V and J genes are TRBV5-1 and TRBJ2-5; D remains unclear. The CDR3 contains 14 residues. Germline V gene lookup returns CDR1 SGHRS and CDR2 YFSETQ. Trimming stripped 5 bases from V and 1 base from J, with 12 bases between. CDR3 loop: CASSISRSQETQYF. The CDR3 DNA follows: TGCGCCAGCAGTATCTCCAGGTCCCAAGAGACCCAGTACTTC.

The chain links TRBV19 to TRBJ2-5, with 8 bases aligning to TRBD2. J gave up 2 bases and V 5 bases, and 10 bases lay outside the gene matches. This CDR3 comprises 16 residues. Germline V gene sequence: CDR1 LNHDA, CDR2 SQIVND (reference sequence). The chain's CDR3 is CASSPRAGEGQETQYF. The CDR3, as DNA: TGTGCCAGTAGTCCCCGAGCGGGAGAGGGGCAAGAGACCCAGTACTTC. Complete variable domain (other parts from reference TRBV19 and TRBJ2-5): DGGITQSPKYLFRKEGQNVTLSCEQNLNHDAMYWYRQDPGQGLRLIYYSQIVNDFQKGDIAEGYSVSREKKESFPLTVTSAQKNPTAFYLCASSPRAGEGQETQYFGPGTRLLVL.

V usage is TRBV19 and J usage is TRBJ2-7; 9 bases align to TRBD1. The CDR3 contains 15 residues. Germline lookup yields CDR1 LNHDA and CDR2 SQIVND (reference sequence). V was pared by 4 bases and J by 0 bases, with 4 bases of the junction left unmatched. The CDR3, as DNA: TGTGCCAGTAGTACCGGGACAGGGAGCTCCTACGAGCAGTACTTC. This sequence encodes CASSTGTGSSYEQYF.

The V and J genes are TRBV27 and TRBJ2-3; no clear D gene. CDR1 is MNHEY, CDR2 SMNVEV, per germline (reference sequence). V was trimmed by 5 bases and J by 2 bases, leaving 14 bases between them. The CDR3 extends over 15 amino acids. In DNA form, the CDR3 reads TGTGCCAGCAGTCCGAGGACGCTCTACACAGATACGCAGTATTTT. Translated, it gives CASSPRTLYTDTQYF.

The chain is built from TRBV18 and TRBJ1-5; TRBD1 might be the D (6 bases). The CDR3 loop spans 15 amino acids. Germline V gene sequence: CDR1 KGHSH, CDR2 LQKENI. Between the trimmed V and J ends, which lost 5 bases and 3 bases, there was a span of 14 bases. The CDR3 DNA reads as TGTGCCAGCTCAACTACAGGGACCGACAATCAGCCCCAGCATTTT. This translates into CASSTTGTDNQPQHF.

The DNA for the CDR3 is TGTGCCAGCAGCTTAGACCCCCCGGGACAGGGTACGGTCCACTTT. It codes for CASSLDPPGQGTVHF. The chain has TRBV11-2 and TRBJ1-6; 9 bases line up with TRBD1. The CDR3 extends over 15 amino acids. CDR1 and CDR2 (germline): SGHAT, FQNNGV. V shed 0 bases and J 17 bases; nucleotides not matched to a gene: 11.

This chain connects TRBV5-5 to TRBJ2-7, with 11 bases that match TRBD2. Germline V gene lookup returns CDR1 SGHKS and CDR2 YYEKEE (reference sequence). The CDR3 is 14 amino acids. J was trimmed by 4 bases and V by 4 bases; bases with no gene match: 4. The CDR3 spells CASSGTSGSYEQYF. The CDR3 DNA is TGTGCCAGCAGCGGGACTAGCGGCTCTTACGAGCAGTACTTC. Full variable domain (missing parts from reference TRBV5-5 and TRBJ2-7): DAGVTQSPTHLIKTRGQQVTLRCSPISGHKSVSWYQQVLGQGPQFIFQYYEKEERGRGNFPDRFSARQFPNYSSELNVNALLLGDSALYLCASSGTSGSYEQYFGPGTRLTVT.

V usage is TRBV7-2 and J usage is TRBJ1-1; no clear D gene. CDR3 length: 14 residues. Trimming shortened V by 1 base and J by 6 bases, and 12 bases separated the two germline ends. From germline, CDR1 is SGHTA and CDR2 FQGNSA. CDR3 coding DNA: TGTGCCAGCAGCTTAGGGTACAGAGCCGCTGAAGCTTTCTTT. It encodes CASSLGYRAAEAFF.

The V gene is TRBV7-9, the J gene TRBJ1-1; D call uncertain. Germline CDR1 and CDR2: SEHNR and FQNEAQ (reference sequence). The CDR3 extends over 15 amino acids. V lost 3 bases to trimming and J lost 1 base, with 12 bases between them. Here the CDR3 reads CASSLRDGRNTEAFF. DNA of the CDR3: TGTGCCAGCAGCTTGAGAGATGGCCGGAACACTGAAGCTTTCTTT.

The V call is TRBV27, the J call TRBJ2-3, with TRBD2 identical over 12 bases. V lost 6 bases and J lost 5; bases outside the gene matches: 6. Germline V lookup: CDR1 MNHEY, CDR2 SMNVEV (reference sequence). CDR3 size: 15 residues. The CDR3 sequence is CASRTLAGGGDTQYF. CDR3 coding DNA: TGTGCCAGCAGGACACTAGCGGGGGGTGGAGATACGCAGTATTTT.

This clone was picked up a small number of times. This sequence joins TRBV10-2 and TRBJ1-1; a weak D match, TRBD1 (5 bases). CDR3 length: 15 residues. CDR1 and CDR2 from the germline V gene are WSHSY and SAAADI. The ends were cut back, 6 bases at V and 5 bases at J, with 19 bases in the middle. CDR3 nucleotide sequence: TGCGCCAGCAGCCCTATCCGGGTTGGGGGGACTGAAGCTTTCTTT. As protein: CASSPIRVGGTEAFF.

The V gene is TRBV7-6, the J gene TRBJ1-3; unclear D gene. Germline CDR1 reads SGHVS; CDR2 reads FNYEAQ. This CDR3 is 15 amino acids long. Trimming left V 0 bases short and J 4 bases short, with 10 bases between. CDR3: CASSLARSTGNTIYF. DNA of the CDR3: TGTGCCAGCAGCTTAGCGAGGTCAACGGGAAACACCATATATTTT.

V and J are TRBV10-2 and TRBJ2-7; 7 nucleotides align to TRBD2. Germline values: CDR1 WSHSY, CDR2 SAAADI. The V gene end was trimmed by 7 bases and the J gene end by 3 bases; junction bases not matched to a gene: 24. The CDR3 runs 19 residues. The chain's CDR3 is CASISRPWDGRGEGYEQYF. CDR3 sequence (DNA): TGCGCCAGCATTTCGCGGCCGTGGGATGGGAGGGGTGAGGGCTACGAGCAGTACTTC.

This chain links TRBV29-1 with TRBJ1-4; D is perhaps TRBD1 (5 bases). With 5 bases removed from V and 8 bases from J, the gap between germline ends came to 18 bases. Germline V gives CDR1 SQVTM, CDR2 ANQGSEA. CDR3 length: 14 residues. The CDR3 DNA is TGCAGCGTTTCTAGGGACGCCTCTGGAGAAAAACTGTTTTTT. It is translated as CSVSRDASGEKLFF.